One and the same sample provided the 5 T cell receptor beta chains below, sequenced in a study of T-cell reconstitution after alpha-beta-depleted transplantation in children. The TCRbeta library incorporated unique molecular identifiers. TCRdb reanalysed the PCR reads using MiXCR and keeps one entry per CDR3 protein. The data hold about 540,000 distinct CDR3 sequences, with around 16% observed a single time. This specimen was PBMCs from the stem cell graft donor, taken from the stem cell graft. Every receptor here comes from a human donor who donated a stem cell graft to a child with acute lymphoblastic leukemia.

The sample holds a few counts of this clonotype. The rearrangement links TRBV5-1 to TRBJ1-2, with TRBD1 matching over 8 bases. This CDR3 contains 16 residues. Germline trimming cut 2 bases from V and 6 bases from J; bases unmatched to any gene: 12. CDR1 is SGHRS and CDR2 is YFSETQ in the germline V gene. For the CDR3, the DNA is TGCGCCAGCAGCTTCCCGGACAGGGAAGTCCTAGATGGCTACACCTTC. It is translated as CASSFPDREVLDGYTF. The complete variable domain, with remaining parts taken from reference TRBV5-1 and TRBJ1-2, reads KAGVTQTPRYLIKTRGQQVTLSCSPISGHRSVSWYQQTPGQGLQFLFEYFSETQRNKGNFPGRFSGRQFSNSRSEMNVSTLELGDSALYLCASSFPDREVLDGYTFGSGTRLTVV.

J is TRBJ2-7 and V is TRBV5-1, with D maybe TRBD2 (5 bases). Trimming cost V 2 bases and J 5 bases, with 14 bases left between them. The CDR3 contains 14 residues. CDR1 and CDR2 from the germline V gene are SGHRS and YFSETQ. The CDR3 DNA reads TGCGCCAGCAGCTTATCCGGGGTAGAACACGAGCAGTACTTC. The encoded protein is CASSLSGVEHEQYF.

The chain joins TRBV18 to TRBJ2-2, with a weak D call TRBD1 (6 bases). The germline gives CDR1 KGHSH, CDR2 LQKENI. With 0 bases removed from V and 2 bases from J, the gap between germline ends came to 10 bases. This CDR3 region has 16 residues. DNA of the CDR3: TGTGCCAGCTCACCACCCGGGACATATAACACCGGGGAGCTGTTTTTT. Translating gives CASSPPGTYNTGELFF.

In this sample, this clonotype turned up many times. The chain combines TRBV27 with TRBJ2-1; 7 bases are shared with TRBD2. With V trimmed by 2 bases and J by 3 bases, 1 base remained unmatched. Germline-derived CDR1 and CDR2 are MNHEY and SMNVEV (reference sequence). This CDR3 region has 14 residues. This CDR3 is CASSLGGGYNEQFF. In DNA form, the CDR3 reads TGTGCCAGCAGTTTAGGGGGGGGCTACAATGAGCAGTTCTTC.

This clonotype was seen more than once but under ten times. V is TRBV14 and J is TRBJ2-1, with D perhaps matching TRBD1 (6 bases). Germline CDR1 is SGHDN and CDR2 is FVKESK. The length of the CDR3 is 16 residues. V lost 4 bases to trimming and J lost 4 bases, with 17 bases between them. The CDR3 nucleotides read TGTGCCAGCAGCCGGCTCACAGGGTCGGGTTACAATGAGCAGTTCTTC. Its translation is CASSRLTGSGYNEQFF.